A selection of T cell receptor beta chains follows, all from one sample in a study of blood T cell repertoires in COVID-19. The method was immunoSEQ multiplex PCR; TCRdb's version includes in-frame clones alone and lacks a portion of them. This table holds some 240,000 clones, 80% to 85% found once. Sequencing was carried out using PBMCs or T cells enriched from blood (not recorded which). The receptors were sampled from a man in his fifties who had recovered from COVID-19. Both conserved end residues are part of each CDR3. The D gene is left open where the match is weak. Clone size, where shown, is once, few, many, or a class for clones that have expanded.

17,TRBV4-2,-,TRBD2,TRBJ2-1,TGTGCCAGCAGCCAAGAGTTAAGCGGGAGCTCCTACAATGAGCAGTTCTTC,CASSQELSGSSYNEQFF
16,TRBV9,-,TRBD1,TRBJ1-6,TGTGCCAGCAGCCAAAAATGGACAGGGCAGAATTCACCCCTCCACTTT,CASSQKWTGQNSPLHF
11,TRBV19,-,TRBD1,TRBJ1-4,TGTGCCAGTAGTATTGGGGGACAGGGAGCTTTT,CASSIGGQGAF
16,TRBV10-3,-,TRBD2,TRBJ2-3,TGTGCCATCAGAACCGGGACTAGCCGGGGTACAGATACGCAGTATTTT,CAIRTGTSRGTDTQYF
14,TRBV7-2,-,-,TRBJ2-1,TGTGCCAGCAGCACCGGGGTAACTACAAATGAGCAGTTCTTC,CASSTGVTTNEQFF
15,TRBV5-4,-,-,TRBJ1-4,TGTGCCAGCAGCCAAAGTACCGGGGTTGGAGAAAAACTGTTTTTT,CASSQSTGVGEKLFF
13,TRBV7-9,-,-,TRBJ1-1,TGTGCCAGCAGCTTCGAGACTTACACTGAAGCTTTCTTT,CASSFETYTEAFF
18,TRBV19,-,-,TRBJ1-1,TGTGCCAGTAGTCCTTTTGGGCAGGCCACCGCGTTGGACACTGAAGCTTTCTTT,CASSPFGQATALDTEAFF
15,TRBV10-3,-,-,TRBJ2-1,TGTGCCATCAGTGTAAGCAGGGGAAGCTACAATGAGCAGTTCTTC,CAISVSRGSYNEQFF
14,TRBV5-1,few,TRBD1,TRBJ2-2,TGCGCCAGCAGCCGTGGGACAGGGTCCGGGGAGCTGTTTTTT,CASSRGTGSGELFF
15,TRBV19,-,TRBD1,TRBJ2-1,TGTGCCAGTAGTATTACGGGACAGGGGTTACATGAGCAGTTCTTC,CASSITGQGLHEQFF
13,TRBV15,-,-,TRBJ1-5,TGTGCCACCAGCAGAGACGGGGTTCAGCCCCAGCATTTT,CATSRDGVQPQHF
11,TRBV2,-,-,TRBJ1-1,TGTGCCAGCAGTGTTGGACAGACGGCTTTCTTT,CASSVGQTAFF
14,TRBV24-1,-,-,TRBJ1-2,TGTGCCACCAGTGATTTTGGGGAGAAGAATGGCTACACCTTC,CATSDFGEKNGYTF
13,TRBV6-2/TRBV6-3,few,-,TRBJ2-2,TGTGCCAGCAGCTTCGACAGGTCCGGGGAGCTGTTTTTT,CASSFDRSGELFF
15,TRBV15,-,-,TRBJ2-5,TGTGCCACCGGGAAATTGCAGGGAAGGGGAGAGACCCAGTACTTC,CATGKLQGRGETQYF
15,TRBV5-1,few,TRBD1,TRBJ1-5,TGCGCCAGCAGCTCGGGACAGCTCGACAATCAGCCCCAGCATTTT,CASSSGQLDNQPQHF
14,TRBV19,-,TRBD2,TRBJ2-1,TGTGCCAGTAGTATTAGCGGGACCCACAATGAGCAGTTCTTC,CASSISGTHNEQFF
14,TRBV5-6,-,-,TRBJ1-3,TGTGCCAGCAGCTTACCGAGCTCTGGAAACACCATATATTTT,CASSLPSSGNTIYF
15,TRBV11-3,-,-,TRBJ2-6,TGTGCCAGCAGCATACAGGGCTCTGGGGCCAACGTCCTGACTTTC,CASSIQGSGANVLTF
15,TRBV19,-,-,TRBJ1-4,TGTGCCAGTAGTATAGGACGGCGGCTTAATGAAAAACTGTTTTTT,CASSIGRRLNEKLFF
15,TRBV11-2,-,TRBD2,TRBJ2-1,TGTGCCAGCAGCTTAGAGGGGACTAGCTTCGATGAGCAGTTCTTC,CASSLEGTSFDEQFF
16,TRBV2,-,TRBD1,TRBJ1-5,TGTGCCAGCAGTGACCCACGGGGACAGATCAATCAGCCCCAGCATTTT,CASSDPRGQINQPQHF
13,TRBV12-3/TRBV12-4,-,TRBD2,TRBJ2-1,TGTGCCAGCAGTCCCAATCCCCAGCGGGGGCAGTTCTTC,CASSPNPQRGQFF